This TCR beta chain appears in the sequencing data of a study of T cells in Graves' hyperthyroidism and ophthalmopathy (dated by TCRdb to between 2018 and 2021). About the investigation overall: To identify TCR V-J signatures that set the groups apart, the researchers used a discovery cohort of more than 95 patients, made up of approximately 43 with Graves' ophthalmopathy and about 59 with stable Graves' hyperthyroidism. Prospective prediction of ophthalmopathy was tested in an independent validation cohort of under 20 hyperthyroidism patients and some 17 patients who later progressed to ophthalmopathy. For training and testing, the 100 or so patients in the discovery cohort were randomly divided in a 7:3 ratio. Thyroid tissue and blood T-cell repertoires from six Graves' hyperthyroidism patients were also compared in the study. Once sampling was done, hyperthyroidism patients were given methimazole at a starting dose of 30 mg daily, whereas ophthalmopathy patients were given high-dose intravenous methylprednisolone. TCR Vbeta CDR3 sequencing of 130 to 150 peripheral blood samples (over 40 ophthalmopathy, 75 hyperthyroidism and around 17 progressor patients) is reported in the paper. Results the study describes overall, beyond this receptor: Sample size was not statistically predetermined, and investigators were not blinded to group allocation. Most expanded thyroid clonotypes (frequency above 0.001) were also detected in blood, a finding suggesting that blood repertoires may reflect thyroid immune responses. A 13 V-J signature model separated ophthalmopathy from stable hyperthyroidism, with about 88% sensitivity and roughly 84% specificity in cross-validation and 80%/75% in testing. In validation, the model predicted progression to ophthalmopathy with approximately 71% sensitivity and 72% to 75% specificity, a median of around 6.6 months before onset.

The TCR beta CDR3 regions were amplified from the RNA transcripts. A first-round RT-PCR of the TCR CDR3 used the HTBI primer set with the Qiagen OneStep RT-PCR kit. The libraries were constructed in a second round of multiplex PCR and then size-selected and purified. Paired-end sequencing of the libraries was performed with 100 bp reads on an Illumina HiSeq2000. The authors' pipeline ran thus. SOAPnuke was used to process the raw data, with reads discarded if the reads contained adapters or uncalled bases, had a mean Phred below 15, or lacked an exact constant-primer or identifier match. COPE v1.2.5 was used to merge high-quality paired reads, and clonotypes were defined as unique nucleotide sequences. Clonotypes were aligned to IMGT TRBV, TRBD and TRBJ reference segments using MiTCR v1.1. Only V-J combinations with frequency above 0.0001, covering about 99% of repertoires, were analysed. A TCS score was defined as the ratio between F50 (clonal expansion) and ExV (chaos), using BLOSUM62-based TCRdist between CDR3 peptides within each V-J. Welch's t-statistics and random forest reduced around 520 V-J features to roughly 13, which were used in a naive Bayes classifier (R e1071). The Morisita-Horn index was used to measure how similar the thyroid and blood repertoires were. The public reads were quality trimmed at Q25 with fastp and then assembled into clones with MiXCR by TCRdb, keeping productive beta chains. CDR3 protein duplicates are merged, each entry listing the most common genes and DNA. TCRdb's processing, not the study's, gives the V and J calls here. The table for this sample lists around 580,000 distinct CDR3 sequences; about 43% of them were counted only once. Around 8% of the sample belongs to the ten largest clones.

This clonotype was seen a few times. Its cognate antigen has yet to be identified. No base-level quality is on record; no much larger clone is a single base apart. A patient counted as having stable Graves' hyperthyroidism if no progression to ophthalmopathy occurred over 18 months of follow-up. Hyperthyroidism patients were newly diagnosed, had a disease duration of under 2 months, and were aged 18 to 65 years. The study excluded patients with uncontrolled infections, other autoimmune diseases, pregnancy or lactation. Diagnoses relied on clinical symptoms, serum thyroxine and TRAb, thyroid ultrasound and orbital computed tomography. Trizol reagent was used to extract total RNA, and RNA quality was then checked on an Agilent 2100 Bioanalyzer. At the junction V is shortened by 1 base and J by 2 bases, with 15 bases in between. Reading from cysteine to phenylalanine, the CDR3 counts 16 amino acids. The entry retains the CDR3 DNA only, 48 bases that are in frame from base 1. For CDR1 and CDR2, the germline V gene lists SGHRS and YFSETQ.

The sequence was collected from a woman aged 18-29 years with Graves' hyperthyroidism. Sequences were obtained from peripheral blood or thyroid tissue (not recorded which). The chain uses TRBV5-1 and TRBJ1-2; a tentative D call is TRBD1 (5 bases match). The DNA is as follows: TGCGCCAGCAGCTTGCCCCGGGACGGAAAGAACTATGGCTACACCTTC. This encodes CASSLPRDGKNYGYTF.